This T cell receptor beta chain was documented in a study of early T cells in non-severe SARS-CoV-2 infection. At least ten counts were recorded for this clonotype. TCRdb reprocessed the 5' RACE reads with MiXCR, giving one entry per CDR3 protein. Counted here are about 59,000 distinct CDR3 sequences, around 12% occurring once; the ten biggest clones make up approximately 2.9%. The CDR3 is made up of 15 amino acids. The germline V gene encodes CDR1 SQVTM and CDR2 ANQGSEA. J was trimmed by 3 bases and V by 7 bases; bases with no gene match: 14. Sequenced sample: whole blood. The TCR sequence derives from an adult who was a healthcare worker with PCR-confirmed SARS-CoV-2 infection or an uninfected control (not recorded which). This chain uses TRBV29-1 with TRBJ2-7; the match to TRBD1 covers 8 bases. The CDR3 region is CSARKGQDTYYEQYF. The CDR3 DNA reads as TGCAGCGCAAGAAAGGGACAGGACACCTACTACGAGCAGTACTTC.